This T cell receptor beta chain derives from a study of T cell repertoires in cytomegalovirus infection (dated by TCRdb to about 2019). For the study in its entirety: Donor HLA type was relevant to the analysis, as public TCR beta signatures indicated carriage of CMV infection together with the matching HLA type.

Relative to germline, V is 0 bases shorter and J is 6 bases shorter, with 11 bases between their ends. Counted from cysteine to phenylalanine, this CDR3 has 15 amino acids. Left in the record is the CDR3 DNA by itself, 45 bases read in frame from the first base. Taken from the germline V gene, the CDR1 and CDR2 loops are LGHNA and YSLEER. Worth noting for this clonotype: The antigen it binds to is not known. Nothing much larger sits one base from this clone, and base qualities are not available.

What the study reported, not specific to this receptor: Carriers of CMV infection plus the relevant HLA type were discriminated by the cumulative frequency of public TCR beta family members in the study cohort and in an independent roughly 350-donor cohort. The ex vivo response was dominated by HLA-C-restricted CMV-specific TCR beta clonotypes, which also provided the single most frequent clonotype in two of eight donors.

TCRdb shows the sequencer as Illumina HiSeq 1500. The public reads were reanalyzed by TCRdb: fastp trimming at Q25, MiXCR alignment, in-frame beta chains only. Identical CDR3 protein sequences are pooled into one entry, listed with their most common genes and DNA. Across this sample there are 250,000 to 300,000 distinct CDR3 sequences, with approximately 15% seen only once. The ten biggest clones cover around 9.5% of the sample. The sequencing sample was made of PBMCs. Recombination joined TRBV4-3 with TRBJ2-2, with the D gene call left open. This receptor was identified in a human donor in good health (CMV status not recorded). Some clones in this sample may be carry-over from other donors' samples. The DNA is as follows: TGCGCCAGCAGCCAAGAGGGTACTTTCGCCGGGGAGCTGTTTTTT. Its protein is CASSQEGTFAGELFF.